The 14 T cell receptor beta chains below come from one sample, sequenced in a study of beta chain features in type 1 diabetes. As every portion of the isolated RNA was reverse transcribed, the sequencing read expressed TCRB transcripts. Sequencing was performed with immunoSEQ multiplex PCR; in TCRdb, only in-frame clones are kept and a portion is missing. The sample carries about 140,000 clones, roughly 7.2% recorded once. Sequencing was carried out using central memory CD4+ T cells from blood. Receptor source: a woman aged 30 to 39 in good health.

The sample holds a few counts of this clone. This chain connects TRBV5-6 to TRBJ2-7, with 10 bases lining up with TRBD1. Germline loops: CDR1 SGHDT, CDR2 YYEEEE. The ends lost 4 bases at V and 3 bases at J; junction bases unmatched: 7. The CDR3 covers 15 residues. The CDR3 bases are TGTGCCAGCAGCAGACAGGGGGCTCTTGTCTACGAGCAGTACTTC. Its protein is CASSRQGALVYEQYF. The full variable domain, rest sourced from reference TRBV5-6 and TRBJ2-7, is DAGVTQSPTHLIKTRGQQVTLRCSPKSGHDTVSWYQQALGQGPQFIFQYYEEEERQRGNFPDRFSGHQFPNYSSELNVNALLLGDSALYLCASSRQGALVYEQYFGPGTRLTVT.

V usage is TRBV28 and J usage is TRBJ2-1; 14 bases are shared with TRBD2. Trimming at V came to 5 bases and at J to 15 bases, leaving 6 bases not matched to a gene. Germline V lookup: CDR1 MDHEN, CDR2 SYDVKM. CDR3 length equals 13 residues. In nucleotides, the CDR3 is TGTGCCAGCAGTACTCGACTAGCGGGAGGGTGGTTCTTC. Residues: CASSTRLAGGWFF.

V gene TRBV18 combines with J gene TRBJ1-1; D gene unclear. The CDR3 length is 13 residues. The V gene lost 3 bases and the J gene lost 6 bases, with 11 bases spanning the gap. CDR1 and CDR2 from the germline V gene are KGHSH and LQKENI. The CDR3 reads CASSPPPGAEAFF. CDR3 DNA: TGTGCCAGCTCACCCCCACCCGGGGCTGAAGCTTTCTTT.

This chain uses TRBV7-8 with TRBJ2-1; 11 nucleotides line up with TRBD2. The CDR3 totals 17 residues. The germline V gene encodes CDR1 SGHVS and CDR2 FQNEAQ. Germline trimming cut 2 bases from V and 0 bases from J; bases unmatched to any gene: 3. For the CDR3, the DNA is TGTGCCAGCAGCTTATCCCTAGCGGGAGGCTCCTACAATGAGCAGTTCTTC. Translated, it gives CASSLSLAGGSYNEQFF.

In this sample, this clone turned up many times. The V and J genes are TRBV7-2 and TRBJ2-4; D is ambiguous. V was cut by 1 base and J by 6 bases, with 10 bases left in between. The CDR3 consists of 14 residues. The germline gives CDR1 SGHTA, CDR2 FQGNSA. The CDR3 spells CASSLGQAGNIQYF. In DNA, the CDR3 is TGTGCCAGCAGCTTAGGGCAGGCCGGAAACATTCAGTACTTC.

The rearrangement links TRBV28 to TRBJ2-7; no reliable D call. CDR3 length equals 15 residues. The V and J ends lost 6 bases and 0 bases respectively, with 15 bases between them. Germline assignment: CDR1 MDHEN and CDR2 SYDVKM. The CDR3 region is CASRLDRRVSYEQYF. The CDR3 DNA reads TGTGCCAGCAGACTCGATAGACGGGTCTCCTACGAGCAGTACTTC.

Ten or more counts support this clone. The V and J genes are TRBV10-3 and TRBJ2-3; 9 bases fit TRBD2. Germline loops: CDR1 ENHRY, CDR2 SYGVKD. Trimming removed 10 bases from V and 0 bases from J; junction bases left unmatched: 11. This CDR3 has 16 amino acids. The CDR3 protein is CATRGASGISTDTQYF. CDR3 nucleotides: TGTGCCACCCGGGGTGCTAGCGGGATAAGCACAGATACGCAGTATTTT.

This clone was found many times. As DNA, the CDR3 is TGTGCCAGTAGTGACCGACGGGATGAGCAGTTCTTC. It yields the protein CASSDRRDEQFF. The rearrangement joins TRBV19 to TRBJ2-1; D is ambiguous. CDR1 LNHDA and CDR2 SQIVND come from the germline V gene (reference sequence). V was shortened by 5 bases and J by 8 bases, with 10 bases between the two germline ends. The CDR3 consists of 12 residues.

This clone was detected ten times or more. The J gene is TRBJ2-3, the V gene TRBV14; TRBD2 matches at 10 bases. With 1 base clipped from V and 6 bases from J, the junction kept 13 bases outside the gene matches. Per the germline V gene, CDR1 is SGHDN and CDR2 is FVKESK. This CDR3 region has 18 residues. The CDR3 DNA reads as TGTGCCAGCAGCCAAGTCCAGAGACTAGCGGGCGGGGAGGATACGCAGTATTTT. It is translated as CASSQVQRLAGGEDTQYF.

The rearrangement uses TRBV7-2 and TRBJ2-1, with 7 bases that match TRBD1. This CDR3 region has 16 residues. Germline lookup yields CDR1 SGHTA and CDR2 FQGNSA. V trimming: 1 base; J trimming: 3 bases; junction bases outside the gene matches: 6. The CDR3 spells CASSLVWDSLYNEQFF. The CDR3 coding sequence is TGTGCCAGCAGCTTAGTCTGGGACAGTCTCTACAATGAGCAGTTCTTC.

The chain uses TRBV11-2 and TRBJ2-5, with D maybe TRBD1 (5 bases). Germline V lookup: CDR1 SGHAT, CDR2 FQNNGV. The CDR3 consists of 14 residues. Between the trimmed V and J ends, which lost 4 bases and 5 bases, there was a span of 14 bases. The CDR3 DNA sequence: TGTGCCAGCAGCTCGGGCAGGGCGCGGGAGACCCAGTACTTC. This sequence encodes CASSSGRARETQYF.

This clone turned up a few times. The J gene is TRBJ2-3, the V gene TRBV25-1; maybe TRBD2 (6 bases). Trimming took 5 bases from V and 5 from J, leaving 8 bases between them. CDR3 length: 12 amino acids. The germline V gene has CDR1 MGHDK and CDR2 SYGVNS. CDR3 coding DNA: TGTGCCAGCAGTCTGGGGGGAGATACGCAGTATTTT. It specifies CASSLGGDTQYF.

This clone has more than one count but fewer than ten. This rearrangement joins TRBV15 to TRBJ1-1; the match to TRBD1 covers 8 bases. This CDR3 is built from 14 residues. V was pared by 5 bases and J by 4 bases, with 6 bases of the junction left unmatched. Germline V gives CDR1 LNHNV, CDR2 YYDKDF (reference sequence). The CDR3, as DNA: TGTGCCACCAGCGAAACCGGACAGGGCACTGAAGCTTTCTTT. It codes for CATSETGQGTEAFF. The variable domain in full, with the rest retrieved from reference TRBV15 and TRBJ1-1, is DAMVIQNPRYQVTQFGKPVTLSCSQTLNHNVMYWYQQKSSQAPKLLFHYYDKDFNNEADTPDNFQSRRPNTSFCFLDIRSPGLGDTAMYLCATSETGQGTEAFFGQGTRLTVV.

This chain joins TRBV6-1 and TRBJ2-1; 11 bases agree with TRBD1. The CDR3 has 15 residues. Germline V gene lookup returns CDR1 MNHNS and CDR2 SASEGT. Trimming cost V 6 bases and J 4 bases; bases outside gene matches: 5. CDR3 in DNA: TGTGCCAGCAGCGCCGGGACAGGGGGTTACAATGAGCAGTTCTTC. It translates to CASSAGTGGYNEQFF.